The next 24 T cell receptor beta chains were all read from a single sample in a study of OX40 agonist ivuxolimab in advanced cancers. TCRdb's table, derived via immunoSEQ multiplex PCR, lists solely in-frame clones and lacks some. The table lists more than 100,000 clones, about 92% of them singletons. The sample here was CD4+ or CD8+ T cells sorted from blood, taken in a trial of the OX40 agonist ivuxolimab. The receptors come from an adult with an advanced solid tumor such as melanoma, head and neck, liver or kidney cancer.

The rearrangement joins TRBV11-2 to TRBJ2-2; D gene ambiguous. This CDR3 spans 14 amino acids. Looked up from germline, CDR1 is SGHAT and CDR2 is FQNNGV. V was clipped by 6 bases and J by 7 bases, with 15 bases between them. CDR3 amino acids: CASRTLHSGGELFF. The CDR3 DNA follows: TGTGCCAGCAGGACACTACATAGTGGCGGGGAGCTGTTTTTT.

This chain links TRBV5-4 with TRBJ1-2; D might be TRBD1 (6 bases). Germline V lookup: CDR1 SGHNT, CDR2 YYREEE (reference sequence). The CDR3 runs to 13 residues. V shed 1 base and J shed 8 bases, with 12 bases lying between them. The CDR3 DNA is TGTGCCAGCAGCTTGACAGGGTTACAAGGCTACACCTTC. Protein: CASSLTGLQGYTF. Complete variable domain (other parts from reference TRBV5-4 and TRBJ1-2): ETGVTQSPTHLIKTRGQQVTLRCSSQSGHNTVSWYQQALGQGPQFIFQYYREEENGRGNFPPRFSGLQFPNYSSELNVNALELDDSALYLCASSLTGLQGYTFGSGTRLTVV.

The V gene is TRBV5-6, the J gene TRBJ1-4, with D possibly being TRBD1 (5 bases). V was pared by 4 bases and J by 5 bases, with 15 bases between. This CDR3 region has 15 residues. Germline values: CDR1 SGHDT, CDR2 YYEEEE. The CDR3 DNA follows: TGTGCCAGCAGCCTGGGGGGACGGTACAATGAAAAACTGTTTTTT. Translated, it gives CASSLGGRYNEKLFF.

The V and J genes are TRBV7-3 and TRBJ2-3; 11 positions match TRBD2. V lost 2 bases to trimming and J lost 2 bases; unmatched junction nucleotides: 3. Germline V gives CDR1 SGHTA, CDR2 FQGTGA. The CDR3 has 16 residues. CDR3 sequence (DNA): TGTGCCAGCAGCTTAGCGACTAGCGGGGCCACAGATACGCAGTATTTT. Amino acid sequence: CASSLATSGATDTQYF.

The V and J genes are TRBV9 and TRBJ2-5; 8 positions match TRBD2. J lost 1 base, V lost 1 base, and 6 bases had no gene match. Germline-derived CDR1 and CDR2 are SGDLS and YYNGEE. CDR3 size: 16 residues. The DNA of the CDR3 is TGTGCCAGCAGCGTATTCGGCGGGAGGTCCCAAGAGACCCAGTACTTC. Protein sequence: CASSVFGGRSQETQYF.

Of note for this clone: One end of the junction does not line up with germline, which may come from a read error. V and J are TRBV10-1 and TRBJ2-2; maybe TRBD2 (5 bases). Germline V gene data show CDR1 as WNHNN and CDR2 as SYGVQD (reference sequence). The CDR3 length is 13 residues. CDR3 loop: CASRRSLYRGAVF. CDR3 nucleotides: TGCGCCAGCCGCAGGTCGTTGTACCGGGGAGCTGTTTTT.

CDR3 protein: CASSLQVPSAYEQYF. As DNA, the CDR3 is TGCGCCAGCAGCCTTCAGGTCCCTAGTGCCTACGAGCAGTACTTC. The chain combines TRBV4-1 with TRBJ2-7, with D uncertain. The CDR3 sequence is 15 residues long. In germline, CDR1 is MGHRA, CDR2 YSYEKL. Trimming cost V 4 bases and J 2 bases, with 15 bases left between them.

CDR3 sequence reads: CASSLRGVGVPEAFF. The CDR3 nucleotides are TGTGCCAGCAGCTTAAGAGGTGTGGGGGTCCCTGAAGCTTTCTTT. V usage is TRBV11-3 and J usage is TRBJ1-1, with a possible D match to TRBD1 (5 bases). The germline V gene has CDR1 SGHNT and CDR2 YENEEA. The ends were cut back, 2 bases at V and 6 bases at J, with 16 bases in the middle. The CDR3 is made up of 15 amino acids.

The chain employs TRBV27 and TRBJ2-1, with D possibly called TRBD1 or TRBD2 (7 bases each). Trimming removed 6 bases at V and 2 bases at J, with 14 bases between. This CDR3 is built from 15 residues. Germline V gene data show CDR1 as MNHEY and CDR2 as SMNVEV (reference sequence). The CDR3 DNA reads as TGTGCCAGCAGGGGGGGGACAGCCACCTACAATGAGCAGTTCTTC. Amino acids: CASRGGTATYNEQFF.

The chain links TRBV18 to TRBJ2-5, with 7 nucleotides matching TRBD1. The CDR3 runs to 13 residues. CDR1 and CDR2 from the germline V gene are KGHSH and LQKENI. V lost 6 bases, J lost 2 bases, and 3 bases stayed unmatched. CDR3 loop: CASSPGGQETQYF. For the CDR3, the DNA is TGTGCCAGCTCTCCAGGGGGACAAGAGACCCAGTACTTC.

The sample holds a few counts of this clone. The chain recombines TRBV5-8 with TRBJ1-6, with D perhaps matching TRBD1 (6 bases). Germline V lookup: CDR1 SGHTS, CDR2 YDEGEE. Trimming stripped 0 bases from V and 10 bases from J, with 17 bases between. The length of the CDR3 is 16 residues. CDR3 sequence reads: CASSLGAPRGGSPLHF. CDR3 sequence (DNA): TGTGCCAGCAGCTTGGGCGCCCCAAGGGGGGGATCACCCCTCCACTTT.

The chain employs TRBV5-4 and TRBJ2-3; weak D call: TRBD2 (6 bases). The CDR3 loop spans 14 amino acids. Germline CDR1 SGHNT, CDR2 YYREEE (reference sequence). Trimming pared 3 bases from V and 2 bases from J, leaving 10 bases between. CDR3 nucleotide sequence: TGTGCCAGCAGCTCGACGGACTACACAGATACGCAGTATTTT. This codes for CASSSTDYTDTQYF.

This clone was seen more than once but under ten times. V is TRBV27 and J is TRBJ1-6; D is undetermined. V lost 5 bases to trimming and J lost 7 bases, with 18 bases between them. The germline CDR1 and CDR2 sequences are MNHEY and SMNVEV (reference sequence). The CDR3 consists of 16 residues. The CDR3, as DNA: TGTGCCAGCAGTCCCCGGTCCGTTTTGGGCAATTCACCCCTCCACTTT. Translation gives CASSPRSVLGNSPLHF.

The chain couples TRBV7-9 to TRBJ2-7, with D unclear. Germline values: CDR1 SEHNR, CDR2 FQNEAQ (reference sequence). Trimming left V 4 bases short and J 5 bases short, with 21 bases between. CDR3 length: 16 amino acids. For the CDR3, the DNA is TGTGCCAGCAGCTCCCCGCAACCGGGTATAGTGGACGAGCAGTACTTC. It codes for CASSSPQPGIVDEQYF. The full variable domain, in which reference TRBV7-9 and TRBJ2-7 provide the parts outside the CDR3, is DTGVSQNPRHKITKRGQNVTFRCDPISEHNRLYWYRQTLGQGPEFLTYFQNEAQLEKSRLLSDRFSAERPKGSFSTLEIQRTEQGDSAMYLCASSSPQPGIVDEQYFGPGTRLTVT.

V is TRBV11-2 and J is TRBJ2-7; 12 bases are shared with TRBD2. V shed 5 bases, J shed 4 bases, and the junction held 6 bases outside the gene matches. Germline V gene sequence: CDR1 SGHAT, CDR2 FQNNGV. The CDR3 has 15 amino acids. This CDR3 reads CASSRLAGGLYEQYF. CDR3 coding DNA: TGTGCCAGCAGCCGGCTAGCGGGAGGGCTATACGAGCAGTACTTC.

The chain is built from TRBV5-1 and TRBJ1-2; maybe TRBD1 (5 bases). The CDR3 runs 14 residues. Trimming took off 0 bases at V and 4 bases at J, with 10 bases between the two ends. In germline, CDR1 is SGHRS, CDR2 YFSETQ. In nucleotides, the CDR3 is TGCGCCAGCAGCTTGGAGGCGGGGGGCTATGGCTACACCTTC. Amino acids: CASSLEAGGYGYTF. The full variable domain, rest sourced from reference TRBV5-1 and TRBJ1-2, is KAGVTQTPRYLIKTRGQQVTLSCSPISGHRSVSWYQQTPGQGLQFLFEYFSETQRNKGNFPGRFSGRQFSNSRSEMNVSTLELGDSALYLCASSLEAGGYGYTFGSGTRLTVV.

The CDR3 loop is CASSGPGQGAGGNTIYF. The CDR3 nucleotides read TGTGCCAGCAGCGGACCGGGACAGGGGGCGGGGGGAAACACCATATATTTT. The chain is built from TRBV28 and TRBJ1-3; 12 bases are shared with TRBD1. Germline V CDR1 and CDR2: MDHEN, SYDVKM. The J segment lost 4 bases and the V segment lost 6 bases, leaving 10 bases of the junction unmatched. CDR3 length: 17 amino acids. Combining the CDR3 with reference TRBV28 and TRBJ1-3 gives the whole variable domain DVKVTQSSRYLVKRTGEKVFLECVQDMDHENMFWYRQDPGLGLRLIYFSYDVKMKEKGDIPEGYSVSREKKERFSLILESASTNQTSMYLCASSGPGQGAGGNTIYFGEGSWLTVV.

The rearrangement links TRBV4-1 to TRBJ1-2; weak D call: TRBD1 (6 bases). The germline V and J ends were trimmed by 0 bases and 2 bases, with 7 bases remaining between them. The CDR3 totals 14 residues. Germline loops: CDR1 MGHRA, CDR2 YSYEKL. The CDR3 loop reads CASSQDRGNYGYTF. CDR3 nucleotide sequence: TGCGCCAGCAGCCAAGACAGGGGCAACTATGGCTACACCTTC.

In nucleotides, the CDR3 is TGCGCCAGCAGCCAAGATCTAGGACTAGCGAATCAAGAGACCCAGTACTTC. It specifies CASSQDLGLANQETQYF. The chain carries TRBV4-3 and TRBJ2-5, with 9 nucleotides matching TRBD2. Germline V CDR1 and CDR2: LGHNA, YSLEER. The CDR3 consists of 17 residues. J gave up 2 bases and V 0 bases, and 7 bases lay outside the gene matches.

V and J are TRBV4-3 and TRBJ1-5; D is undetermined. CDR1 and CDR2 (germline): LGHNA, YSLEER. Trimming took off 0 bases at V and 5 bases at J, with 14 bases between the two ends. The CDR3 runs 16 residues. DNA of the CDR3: TGCGCCAGCAGCCAAGAGTTTAGAGGGTCGGATCAGCCCCAGCATTTT. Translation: CASSQEFRGSDQPQHF.

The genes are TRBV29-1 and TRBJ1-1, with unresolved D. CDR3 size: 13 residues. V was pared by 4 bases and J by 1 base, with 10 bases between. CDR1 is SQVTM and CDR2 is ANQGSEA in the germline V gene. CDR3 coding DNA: TGCAGCGTTGCCTACAGACCGAACACTGAAGCTTTCTTT. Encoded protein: CSVAYRPNTEAFF.

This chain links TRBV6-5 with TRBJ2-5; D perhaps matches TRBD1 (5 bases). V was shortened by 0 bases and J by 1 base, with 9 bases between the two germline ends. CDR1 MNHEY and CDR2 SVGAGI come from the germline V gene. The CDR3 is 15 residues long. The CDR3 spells CASSYSPGSQETQYF. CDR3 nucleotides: TGTGCCAGCAGTTACTCCCCAGGGTCCCAAGAGACCCAGTACTTC.

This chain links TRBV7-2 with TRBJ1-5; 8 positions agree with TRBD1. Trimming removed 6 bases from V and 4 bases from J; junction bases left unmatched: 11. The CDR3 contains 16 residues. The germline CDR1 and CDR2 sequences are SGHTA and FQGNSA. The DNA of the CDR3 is TGTGCCAGCAGTCCAGCTCCAGGGGGCGCGAATCAGCCCCAGCATTTT. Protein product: CASSPAPGGANQPQHF.

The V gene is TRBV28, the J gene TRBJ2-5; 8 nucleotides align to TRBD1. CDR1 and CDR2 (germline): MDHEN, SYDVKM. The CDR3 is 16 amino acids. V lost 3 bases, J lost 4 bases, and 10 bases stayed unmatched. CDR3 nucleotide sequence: TGTGCCAGCAGTTTTTTAGGGCAGGGGGCGAGAGAGACCCAGTACTTC. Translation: CASSFLGQGARETQYF.